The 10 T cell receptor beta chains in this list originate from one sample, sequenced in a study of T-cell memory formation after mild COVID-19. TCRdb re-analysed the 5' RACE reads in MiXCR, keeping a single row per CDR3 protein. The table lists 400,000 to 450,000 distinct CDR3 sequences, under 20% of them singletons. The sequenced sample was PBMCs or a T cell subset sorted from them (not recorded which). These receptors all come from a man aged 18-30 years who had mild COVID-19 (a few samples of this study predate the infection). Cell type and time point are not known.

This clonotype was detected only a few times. The CDR3 DNA sequence: TGTGCCAGCAGGACCGCCGCGGGCACTGAAGCTTTCTTT. Translation: CASRTAAGTEAFF. This chain uses TRBV6-1 with TRBJ1-1; D is uncertain. From germline, CDR1 is MNHNS and CDR2 SASEGT. There are 13 residues in the CDR3. The V end lost 6 bases, the J end lost 4 bases, and 12 bases lay between the germline ends.

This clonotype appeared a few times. The CDR3 reads CASNPSGGAGNEQFF. The CDR3 DNA is TGTGCCAGCAACCCAAGCGGGGGGGCGGGGAATGAGCAGTTCTTC. The chain recombines TRBV7-9 with TRBJ2-1, with TRBD2 matching over 10 bases. Germline CDR1 reads SEHNR; CDR2 reads FQNEAQ (reference sequence). The CDR3 sequence is 15 residues long. J was trimmed by 7 bases and V by 7 bases; bases with no gene match: 10.

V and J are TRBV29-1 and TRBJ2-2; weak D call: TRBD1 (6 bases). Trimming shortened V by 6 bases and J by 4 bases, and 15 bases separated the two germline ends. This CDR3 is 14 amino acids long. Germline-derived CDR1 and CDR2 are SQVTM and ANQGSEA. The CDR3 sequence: CSVAGVLGTGELFF. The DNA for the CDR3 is TGCAGCGTAGCAGGGGTTCTGGGCACCGGGGAGCTGTTTTTT.

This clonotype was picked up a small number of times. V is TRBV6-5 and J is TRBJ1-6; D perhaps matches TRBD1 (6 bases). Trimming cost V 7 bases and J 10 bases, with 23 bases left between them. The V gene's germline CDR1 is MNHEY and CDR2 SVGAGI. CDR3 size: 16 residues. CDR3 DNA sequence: TGTGCCAGCACCCCCGCCGGGACCTGGGGACAATCACCCCTCCACTTT. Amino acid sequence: CASTPAGTWGQSPLHF.

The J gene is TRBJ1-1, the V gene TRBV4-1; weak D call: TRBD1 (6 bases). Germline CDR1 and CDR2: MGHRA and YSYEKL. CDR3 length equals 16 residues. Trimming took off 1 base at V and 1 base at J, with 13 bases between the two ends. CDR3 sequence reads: CASSQVRGRGNTEAFF. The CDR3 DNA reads TGCGCCAGCAGCCAAGTACGAGGCAGGGGGAACACTGAAGCTTTCTTT.

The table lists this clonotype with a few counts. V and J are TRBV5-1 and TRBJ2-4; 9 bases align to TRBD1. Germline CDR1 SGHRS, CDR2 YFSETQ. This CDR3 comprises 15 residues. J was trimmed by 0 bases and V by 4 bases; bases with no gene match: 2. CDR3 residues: CASSRDREAKNIQYF. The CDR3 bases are TGCGCCAGCAGCAGGGACAGGGAAGCCAAAAACATTCAGTACTTC.

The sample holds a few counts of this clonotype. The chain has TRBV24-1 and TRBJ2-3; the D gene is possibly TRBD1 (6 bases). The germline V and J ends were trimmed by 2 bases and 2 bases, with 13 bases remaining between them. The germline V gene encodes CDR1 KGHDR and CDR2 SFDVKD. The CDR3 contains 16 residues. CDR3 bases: TGTGCCACCAGTGATTCGACAGGATTCAACACAGATACGCAGTATTTT. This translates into CATSDSTGFNTDTQYF.

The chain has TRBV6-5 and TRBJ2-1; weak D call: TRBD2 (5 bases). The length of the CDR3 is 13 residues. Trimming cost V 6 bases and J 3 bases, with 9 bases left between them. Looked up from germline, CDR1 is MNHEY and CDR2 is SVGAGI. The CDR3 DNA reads TGTGCCAGCAGGCGAGACTACTACAATGAGCAGTTCTTC. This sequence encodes CASRRDYYNEQFF.

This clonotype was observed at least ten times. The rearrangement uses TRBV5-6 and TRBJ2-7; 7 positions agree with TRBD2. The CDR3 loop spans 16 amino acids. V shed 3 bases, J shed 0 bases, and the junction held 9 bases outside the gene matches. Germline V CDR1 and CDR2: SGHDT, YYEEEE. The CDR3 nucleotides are TGTGCCAGCAGCTCCCCTAAAGCGGGGAGCTCCTACGAGCAGTACGTC. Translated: CASSSPKAGSSYEQYV.

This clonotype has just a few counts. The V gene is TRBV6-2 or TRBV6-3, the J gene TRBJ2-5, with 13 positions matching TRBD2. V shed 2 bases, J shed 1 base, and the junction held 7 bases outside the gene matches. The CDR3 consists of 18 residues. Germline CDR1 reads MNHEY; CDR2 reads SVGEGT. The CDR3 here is CASSYPSGLAGVQETQYF. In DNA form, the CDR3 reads TGTGCCAGCAGTTACCCTTCCGGACTAGCGGGGGTCCAAGAGACCCAGTACTTC.